This TCR beta chain was recorded in a study of blood T cells in healthy people across ages (dated by TCRdb to between 2014 and 2017). Notes on the research overall: In model experiments, template switching captured roughly one uniquely barcoded TCR beta cDNA molecule for every two T cells. To track age-related changes in TCR beta repertoire diversity, the study relied on deep sequencing normalized with unique cDNA molecular identifiers. Donors were grouped into four age groups: young (average 16 years), middle-aged (roughly 40), aged (approximately 67) and long-lived (around 80). To avoid experimental bias, donors of different ages were distributed randomly across sequencing lanes. The study analyzed two additional independent replicas of 1 million unique cDNA reads from the same blood draw for two donors, one aged 18 to 29 and one aged 80 or older. The full study reports these points: A strong correlation was found between observed TCR beta diversity and the percentage of naive T cells measured by flow cytometry. Compared with the aged group, the long-lived group had more naive CD4+ T cells, fewer expanded clones and increased TCR diversity, suggesting age selection. Estimates of total diversity based on one million sequenced T cells were regarded as lower bounds and as underestimates. As age increased, observed TCR beta diversity per million T cells dropped in a roughly linear way, and a significant reduction was already evident by age around 41. Since profiling was done on bulk unsorted PBMCs, naive and antigen-experienced compartments could not be conclusively compared. Because donor CMV infection status was unknown, age-related changes in expanded clonotypes were potentially confounded.

Libraries came from 5' RACE. TCRdb lists the instrument as Illumina HiSeq 2500. A second PCR of about 6 to 11 cycles was run with a J-beta primer mix and a sample-barcoded 5' primer. A unique molecular identifier was introduced onto each TCR beta cDNA molecule by a template-switch 5' adaptor carrying 12 random nucleotides. At least 2.5 million CDR3-containing paired-end reads were obtained from each sample. The Mint cDNA synthesis kit, primed by a TRBC-specific oligonucleotide, was used to synthesize first-strand cDNA from all RNA. Following uracil-DNA glycosylase treatment, a first 18-cycle PCR with universal primers M1SS and BC2_uni_R was performed on all cDNA. Under the source paper's analysis protocol: For normalization, 1 million high-quality reads, each with a distinct molecular identifier, were randomly selected from each sample. Reads with shared molecular identifiers were discarded instead of being binned into consensus sequences. MiTCR, set to a Q25 quality threshold and the strictest error-elimination algorithm, was used for CDR3 identification, clonotype clustering and error correction. A nonparametric unseen species model using Euler transformation provided a lower-bound estimate of total TCR beta diversity. The public reads were reanalyzed by TCRdb: fastp trimming at Q25, MiXCR alignment, in-frame beta chains only. Identical CDR3 protein sequences are pooled into one entry, listed with their most common genes and DNA. Here the V and J calls rest on TCRdb's processing, not on the authors' analysis. The sample contains over 600,000 distinct CDR3 sequences, roughly 43% of them found a single time. 25% to 35% of the sample belongs to the ten largest clones.

Its CDR3 holds 15 amino acids, cysteine through phenylalanine. Only the CDR3 DNA stays, 45 bases, in frame from base 1. CDR1 and CDR2 were assigned from the germline V gene as KGHDR and SFDVKD. V has 0 bases trimmed and J has 7 bases trimmed; junction bases matching no gene number 5. Donors were 39 systemically healthy Caucasian individuals from Russia aged roughly 6 to 90 years. About 9.6 milliliters of peripheral blood were collected from each donor into EDTA-treated Vacutainer tubes. Ficoll-Paque density-gradient centrifugation was used to isolate PBMCs, with at least 6.5 million per sample. Trizol reagent was used to extract total RNA from the PBMCs, yielding at least 5 micrograms per sample. For every donor, flow cytometry on a PBMC aliquot measured the percentage of naive CD45RAhigh/CD27high T cells. On this clonotype itself: This receptor's antigen is unknown. No much larger clonotype is one base removed from it; base qualities were not supplied.

The receptor chain draws on TRBV24-1 and TRBJ2-1; TRBD2 agrees with 7 junctional bases. The TCR was taken from a man at least 80 years old in good health. Sequenced: blood. CDR3 loop: CATSDLRGEANEQFF. The sequenced DNA is TGTGCCACCAGTGATTTGCGGGGGGAGGCAAATGAGCAGTTCTTC.